This TCR beta chain was recorded in a study of CXCR3-negative and CXCR3-positive naive CD8 T cells. All TRB cDNA libraries came from 5' RACE performed with UMI labels. TCRdb reanalyzed the 5' RACE reads, giving one entry per CDR3 protein sequence and no DNA. This table lists 120,000 to 150,000 distinct CDR3 sequences. CDR1 LNHDA and CDR2 SQIVND come from the germline V gene (reference sequence). CDR3 length: 14 residues. Study-wide findings and caveats: Fresh PBMCs were used in most assays, and CXCR3 expression partially decreased after cryopreservation. CXCR3-positive naive cells had more hydrophobic TRB CDR3s than CXCR3-negative naive cells.

On this clonotype itself: Its specificity is unknown.

The chain recombines TRBV19 with TRBJ2-1; without DNA, the TCRdb call of TRBD2 cannot be checked. What was sequenced was naive CXCR3+ CD8+ T cells from blood. The subset is: CD45RO-CCR7+CD27+CD95- naive CD8+ T cells expressing CXCR3 (TNR3+). The clonotype originates from a human donor in good health. Some clones in this sample may be carry-over from other donors' samples. CDR3 residues: CASSIGTSYNEQFF.